One sample yielded the 19 T cell receptor beta chains listed below, sequenced in a study of control samples from healthy donors and cancer patients. This table comes from immunoSEQ multiplex PCR, and its TCRdb copy is limited to in-frame clones, with some not included. The table records 250,000 to 300,000 clones, over 75% of them present only once. Sequenced material: PBMCs. These receptors came from a woman aged 60-75 years with lung cancer.

This chain's CDR3 is CASSYGDRNYEQYF. Written as DNA, the CDR3 is TGTGCCAGCAGTTACGGGGACAGGAATTACGAGCAGTACTTC. The V gene is TRBV6-6, the J gene TRBJ2-7; 8 nucleotides agree with TRBD1. Germline CDR1 MNHNY, CDR2 SVGAGI (reference sequence). The CDR3 covers 14 residues. The junction had 4 bases not matched to a gene; V was cut back by 2 bases and J by 4 bases.

The chain joins TRBV5-1 to TRBJ1-4, with D tentatively TRBD1 (6 bases). Germline V gene lookup returns CDR1 SGHRS and CDR2 YFSETQ. Between the trimmed V and J ends, which lost 0 bases and 1 base, there was a span of 7 bases. The CDR3 is 15 residues long. The CDR3 loop is CASSLEGETNEKLFF. The CDR3 DNA reads as TGCGCCAGCAGCTTGGAGGGGGAAACTAATGAAAAACTGTTTTTT.

This chain joins TRBV19 and TRBJ1-6; TRBD1 aligns across 8 bases. In germline, CDR1 is LNHDA, CDR2 SQIVND (reference sequence). V was clipped by 8 bases and J by 10 bases; unmatched bases: 10. This CDR3 contains 14 residues. In DNA, the CDR3 is TGTGCCAGTTCGACAGGGGTTAGTGGATCACCCCTCCACTTT. Translation: CASSTGVSGSPLHF.

The rearrangement joins TRBV19 to TRBJ1-3; D call uncertain. Per germline, CDR1 LNHDA and CDR2 SQIVND (reference sequence). CDR3 length: 14 residues. V was pared by 10 bases and J by 0 bases, with 13 bases between. CDR3 protein: CATGEAPSGNTIYF. In nucleotides, the CDR3 is TGTGCCACCGGGGAGGCCCCCTCTGGAAACACCATATATTTT.

The V and J genes are TRBV9 and TRBJ1-2, with D perhaps TRBD1 (5 bases). V lost 0 bases and J 7 bases, leaving 13 bases between the germline ends. Germline CDR1 reads SGDLS; CDR2 reads YYNGEE. The CDR3 contains 14 residues. CDR3 amino acids: CASSVATQGGGYTF. CDR3 DNA sequence: TGTGCCAGCAGCGTAGCTACGCAGGGAGGTGGCTACACCTTC. Full variable domain (outside the CDR3, taken from reference TRBV9 and TRBJ1-2): DSGVTQTPKHLITATGQRVTLRCSPRSGDLSVYWYQQSLDQGLQFLIQYYNGEERAKGNILERFSAQQFPDLHSELNLSSLELGDSALYFCASSVATQGGGYTFGSGTRLTVV.

The rearrangement uses TRBV6-1 and TRBJ2-1; possibly TRBD1 for D (5 bases). In germline, CDR1 is MNHNS, CDR2 SASEGT. CDR3 size: 15 residues. V lost 0 bases and J lost 4, with 10 bases in between. CDR3 amino acids: CASSEAWGSYNEQFF. In nucleotides, the CDR3 is TGTGCCAGCAGTGAAGCATGGGGCTCGTACAATGAGCAGTTCTTC.

In nucleotides, the CDR3 is TGTGCCAGCAGTTCTGACACCTTGAACACTGAAGCTTTCTTT. Its translation: CASSSDTLNTEAFF. The gene calls are TRBV6-6 and TRBJ1-1; D gene uncertain. This CDR3 contains 14 residues. V shed 4 bases and J shed 0 bases, with 9 bases lying between them. Germline V CDR1 and CDR2: MNHNY, SVGAGI (reference sequence).

This clone was seen just once. The chain has TRBV5-4 and TRBJ1-1, with no clear D. The CDR3 has 15 amino acids. Germline values: CDR1 SGHNT, CDR2 YYREEE (reference sequence). Trimming cost V 4 bases and J 0 bases, with 13 bases left between them. The CDR3 sequence: CASSDPTRLNTEAFF. The CDR3 bases are TGTGCCAGCAGCGACCCGACCAGGTTGAACACTGAAGCTTTCTTT.

This chain connects TRBV4-2 to TRBJ2-5; D not resolved. V shed 4 bases and J shed 2 bases, with 8 bases lying between them. This CDR3 is built from 13 residues. Per the germline V gene, CDR1 is LGHNA and CDR2 is YNFKEQ. Here the CDR3 reads CASSPRAQETQYF. The DNA for the CDR3 is TGTGCCAGCAGCCCCCGTGCACAAGAGACCCAGTACTTC.

The chain combines TRBV6-7 with TRBJ1-2; D uncertain. TRBV6-7 is sorted into the ORF group, with uncertain function. V lost 10 bases, J lost 4 bases, and 7 bases lay in between. The CDR3 sequence is 10 residues long. This chain's CDR3 is CATIGYGYTF. CDR3 sequence (DNA): TGTGCCACCATTGGCTATGGCTACACCTTC.

The chain carries TRBV3-1 (or the pseudogene TRBV3-2) and TRBJ2-3; D gene uncertain. Germline values: CDR1 LGHDT, CDR2 YNNKEL (reference sequence). The CDR3 has 13 amino acids. Trimming took 4 bases from V and 6 from J, leaving 11 bases between them. This CDR3 is CASSPSEEDTQYF. In DNA, the CDR3 is TGTGCCAGCAGCCCGTCCGAGGAGGATACGCAGTATTTT.

The chain has TRBV20-1 and TRBJ2-3; 7 bases line up with TRBD2. This CDR3 comprises 15 residues. CDR1 and CDR2 from the germline V gene are DFQATT and SNEGSKA (reference sequence). The ends lost 3 bases at V and 2 bases at J; junction bases unmatched: 8. The CDR3 sequence is CSASERAGDTDTQYF. CDR3 bases: TGCAGTGCTAGTGAGCGGGCGGGGGACACAGATACGCAGTATTTT.

The chain recombines TRBV3-1 (or the pseudogene TRBV3-2) with TRBJ2-3; 9 positions match TRBD2. The germline CDR1 and CDR2 sequences are LGHDT and YNNKEL (reference sequence). V shed 4 bases and J 3 bases; nucleotides not matched to a gene: 5. The CDR3 loop spans 15 amino acids. In DNA form, the CDR3 reads TGTGCCAGCAGCCTGCGGGGGGGCCAGACAGATACGCAGTATTTT. Protein product: CASSLRGGQTDTQYF.

This rearrangement joins TRBV6-5 to TRBJ1-1, with D maybe TRBD1 (5 bases). This CDR3 contains 14 residues. CDR1 and CDR2 from the germline V gene are MNHEY and SVGAGI. Between the trimmed V and J ends, which lost 4 bases and 2 bases, there was a span of 11 bases. The CDR3 here is CASSFDRRNTEAFF. CDR3 sequence (DNA): TGTGCCAGCAGTTTTGACAGAAGAAACACTGAAGCTTTCTTT.

This clone was seen once. V usage is TRBV9 and J usage is TRBJ2-5; D possibly matches TRBD1 or TRBD2 (6 bases each). CDR3 length: 15 residues. V lost 0 bases, J lost 4 bases, and 13 bases lay in between. Germline V lookup: CDR1 SGDLS, CDR2 YYNGEE. The CDR3 here is CASSVGTGAGETQYF. In DNA, the CDR3 is TGTGCCAGCAGCGTAGGGACGGGGGCAGGAGAGACCCAGTACTTC.

The chain is built from TRBV18 and TRBJ2-1, with 11 bases fitting TRBD2. From germline, CDR1 is KGHSH and CDR2 LQKENI. This CDR3 spans 14 amino acids. The V gene end was trimmed by 6 bases and the J gene end by 5 bases; junction bases not matched to a gene: 3. The CDR3 reads CASSGTSGDNEQFF. DNA of the CDR3: TGTGCCAGCTCCGGGACTAGCGGTGACAATGAGCAGTTCTTC.

The chain recombines TRBV5-8 with TRBJ1-5; no definite D call. Between the trimmed V and J ends, which lost 4 bases and 2 bases, there was a span of 10 bases. Germline CDR1 and CDR2: SGHTS and YDEGEE. The CDR3 is 14 amino acids. In nucleotides, the CDR3 is TGTGCCAGCAGCCCCCGGGTTGGCAATCAGCCCCAGCATTTT. Encoded protein: CASSPRVGNQPQHF.

The J gene is TRBJ1-2, the V gene TRBV3-1 (or the pseudogene TRBV3-2); D unclear. V was cut by 2 bases and J by 5 bases, with 9 bases left in between. This CDR3 is 13 amino acids long. The germline gives CDR1 LGHDT, CDR2 YNNKEL (reference sequence). CDR3 in DNA: TGTGCCAGCAGCCAATTGTCGAGTTATGGCTACACCTTC. Encoded protein: CASSQLSSYGYTF.

The genes are TRBV19 and TRBJ1-1, with TRBD1 matching over 8 bases. With 3 bases clipped from V and 0 bases from J, the junction kept 3 bases outside the gene matches. The CDR3 is 15 residues long. Germline V lookup: CDR1 LNHDA, CDR2 SQIVND (reference sequence). DNA of the CDR3: TGTGCCAGTAGTATTCGGACAGGGCTGAACACTGAAGCTTTCTTT. Protein sequence: CASSIRTGLNTEAFF.